One and the same sample provided the 14 T cell receptor beta chains below, sequenced in a study of blood T cells in healthy people across ages. With a J-beta primer mix and a sample-barcoded 5' primer, a second PCR ran roughly 6 to 12 cycles. From the 5' RACE reads, TCRdb called clonotypes with MiXCR, one entry per CDR3 protein. The data hold about 510,000 distinct CDR3 sequences, with roughly a quarter observed a single time. These same data were also listed under a study on T cells of mothers and their children.

The sequencing sample was made of blood. The receptors come from a boy between 2 and 10 years old in good health.

This clonotype was found many times. J is TRBJ2-7 and V is TRBV3-1; 9 nucleotides match TRBD1. CDR1 LGHDT and CDR2 YNNKEL come from the germline V gene (reference sequence). The CDR3 is made up of 13 amino acids. The J segment lost 6 bases and the V segment lost 4 bases, leaving 4 bases of the junction unmatched. The CDR3: CASSRGQGFEQYF. In DNA, the CDR3 is TGTGCCAGCAGCCGCGGACAGGGGTTCGAGCAGTACTTC.

This clonotype was seen a handful of times. The DNA of the CDR3 is TGTGCCAGCAGCCTTCAGGGAAAGAACACTGAAGCTTTCTTT. Its protein product is CASSLQGKNTEAFF. The chain carries TRBV7-9 and TRBJ1-1, with D maybe TRBD1 (5 bases). Deletions cut 5 bases from V and 1 base from J, with 11 bases between. There are 14 residues in the CDR3. The germline CDR1 and CDR2 sequences are SEHNR and FQNEAQ (reference sequence).

This chain joins TRBV20-1 and TRBJ2-7; maybe TRBD1 (6 bases). This CDR3 spans 15 amino acids. V lost 2 bases and J lost 2, with 16 bases in between. Germline-derived CDR1 and CDR2 are DFQATT and SNEGSKA (reference sequence). The chain's CDR3 is CSARPQGSGPYEQYF. The CDR3 DNA reads TGCAGTGCTAGACCGCAGGGGTCTGGGCCCTACGAGCAGTACTTC.

The J gene is TRBJ2-5, the V gene TRBV6-5, with D tentatively TRBD1 (5 bases). This CDR3 has 14 amino acids. Germline V CDR1 and CDR2: MNHEY, SVGAGI. Trimming removed 5 bases from V and 4 bases from J, with 14 bases in between. Here the CDR3 DNA reads TGTGCCAGCAGTACGACTCAGGGTAGAGAGACCCAGTACTTC. It translates to CASSTTQGRETQYF.

The gene calls are TRBV12-3 or TRBV12-4 and TRBJ2-4; 13 nucleotides match TRBD2. Germline trimming cut 4 bases from V and 0 bases from J; bases unmatched to any gene: 18. The CDR3 sequence is 22 residues long. This CDR3 is CASSSTPQGLAGVGVAKNIQYF. DNA of the CDR3: TGTGCCAGCAGTTCCACACCCCAAGGACTAGCGGGAGTGGGGGTAGCCAAAAACATTCAGTACTTC.

The CDR3 nucleotides read TGTGCCAGCAGAGGGACTAGCGGGGGGGCAGATACGCAGTATTTT. Translated, it gives CASRGTSGGADTQYF. The chain combines TRBV6-4 with TRBJ2-3, with 16 nucleotides matching TRBD2. Looked up from germline, CDR1 is MRHNA and CDR2 is SNTAGT. The length of the CDR3 is 15 residues. The J segment lost 4 bases and the V segment lost 6 bases, leaving 1 base of the junction unmatched.

The chain combines TRBV12-3 or TRBV12-4 with TRBJ1-1, with TRBD1 as a possible D gene (5 bases). The CDR3 totals 15 residues. V was cut by 3 bases and J by 0 bases, with 11 bases left in between. The CDR3 DNA is TGTGCCAGCAGTTTTATCTCAGGGATGAACACTGAAGCTTTCTTT. It translates to CASSFISGMNTEAFF.

A single count supports this clonotype. The chain uses TRBV13 and TRBJ1-2; D gene unclear. The CDR3 consists of 14 residues. V was trimmed by 1 base and J by 7 bases, leaving 13 bases between them. CDR1 and CDR2 from the germline V gene are PRHDT and FYEKMQ (reference sequence). The CDR3 spells CASSLESGISGYTF. CDR3 nucleotides: TGTGCCAGCAGCTTAGAGTCGGGAATCTCTGGCTACACCTTC.

This clonotype was seen a handful of times. This chain joins TRBV29-1 and TRBJ1-3; D not certain. V was clipped by 5 bases and J by 3 bases, with 14 bases between them. Germline V gene data show CDR1 as SQVTM and CDR2 as ANQGSEA. The CDR3 covers 14 residues. The CDR3 DNA reads as TGCAGCGTTACATCGAATAGTGTTGGAAACACCATATATTTT. As protein: CSVTSNSVGNTIYF.

J is TRBJ1-3 and V is TRBV9; D remains unclear. CDR3 length: 13 residues. Germline-derived CDR1 and CDR2 are SGDLS and YYNGEE. Trimming took 1 base from V and 3 from J, leaving 5 bases between them. The CDR3 DNA sequence: TGTGCCAGCAGCGTACCCGGTGGAAACACCATATATTTT. It specifies CASSVPGGNTIYF.

This clonotype turned up a few times. The chain employs TRBV15 and TRBJ1-2; D remains ambiguous. Looked up from germline, CDR1 is LNHNV and CDR2 is YYDKDF (reference sequence). This CDR3 contains 14 residues. The V end lost 3 bases, the J end lost 4 bases, and 12 bases lay between the germline ends. The CDR3 region has the DNA TGTGCCACCAGCAGGGATAAGGGCAGCTATGGCTACACCTTC. The encoded protein is CATSRDKGSYGYTF.

V gene TRBV28 combines with J gene TRBJ2-7; 10 bases agree with TRBD1. This CDR3 comprises 14 residues. V lost 6 bases, J lost 5 bases, and 7 bases stayed unmatched. Germline CDR1 is MDHEN and CDR2 is SYDVKM. The CDR3 sequence is CASRPTGGINEQYF. The CDR3 DNA is TGTGCCAGCAGACCGACAGGGGGCATTAACGAGCAGTACTTC.

The chain couples TRBV4-1 to TRBJ2-3; D not certain. Trimming shortened V by 0 bases and J by 5 bases, and 9 bases separated the two germline ends. CDR1 and CDR2 (germline): MGHRA, YSYEKL. CDR3 length equals 14 residues. In DNA, the CDR3 is TGCGCCAGCAGCCAAGATCCCAACGGAGATACGCAGTATTTT. Translated, it gives CASSQDPNGDTQYF.

This clonotype has more than one count but fewer than ten. The chain carries TRBV7-9 and TRBJ2-6; 7 bases line up with TRBD1. The trim removed 5 bases at V and 2 bases at J, leaving 9 bases unmatched. Germline CDR1 and CDR2: SEHNR and FQNEAQ (reference sequence). The CDR3 covers 17 residues. The CDR3 here is CASSRMTGTTGANVLTF. DNA for the CDR3: TGTGCCAGCAGCCGAATGACAGGGACCACTGGGGCCAACGTCCTGACTTTC.